This TCR beta chain was captured in a study of blood T cell repertoires in COVID-19 (dated by TCRdb to 2020 to 2021). Regarding the research as a whole: Collaborator samples came from the United States, Italy and Spain and covered acute and convalescent phases of COVID-19. The prospective study material was composed of cDNA or gDNA derived from T cells, B-cell-depleted T cells, or PBMCs. The dataset comprised deeply sampled blood TCRbeta repertoires from subjects exposed to, actively infected with, or recovered from COVID-19. The repertoires were released in a freely available public database intended as a resource for research on the immune response to SARS-CoV-2. Samples came from the ongoing ImmuneRACE study (first 160 participants) plus 1,254 subjects from 6 global collaborators. The sample metadata nearly always contained a de-identified subject ID, COVID-19 status, age in years and sex. Where available, HLA class I and class II types were taken from metadata supplied by the sample provider and were not determined by assay-based typing. On the study overall, not on this receptor specifically: Clinical and demographic metadata were provided uncurated, with the amount varying by source and participant.

TCRbeta CDR3 regions were amplified from genomic DNA by means of the immunoSEQ Assay, a bias-controlled multiplex PCR. Turning to the authors' computational methods: Within the assay, amplification of reference gene primers was used to estimate how many nucleated cells each sample contained. To quantify the absolute abundance of each unique TCRbeta CDR3 rearrangement, sequence reads were collapsed and filtered. Productive Simpson clonality was computed per sample as the square root of Simpson's diversity index over productive rearrangements. TCRdb stores this immuneACCESS table with in-frame sequences only. Part of the clones is absent; in the studies checked, under half of the shortfall reflects unresolved V genes, and no reason is known for the rest. V, J and clone size were drawn from that table, and D and trimming were deduced from the DNA. Within this sample are some 120,000 clones, with around 77% of them counted one time only. The ten largest clones add up to 7.9% of the sample.

Measured from the cysteine to the phenylalanine, the CDR3 is 17 residues long. Solely the CDR3 DNA is kept, with 51 bases framed from the first base. Each collaborating institution followed its own protocols to collect whole blood in K2EDTA tubes. For TCRbeta analysis, collaborators shipped samples as frozen whole blood, isolated PBMCs, or DNA extracted from either of those sample types. Notes on this clone: The antigen it recognizes is unknown. No quality values exist for individual bases; no much larger clone is one base distant.

The sequenced sample consisted of peripheral blood. The rearrangement combines TRBV21-1 with TRBJ1-2; TRBD1, as called in the table, went unchecked against the DNA. TRBV21-1 corresponds to a pseudogene. The source is a human donor in a cohort sampled during active COVID-19. CDR3 protein: CASNPGSGEIRHYGYTF. The DNA reads as follows: TGTGCCAGCAACCCAGGATCAGGGGAAATTAGACACTATGGCTACACCTTC.